This T cell receptor (beta chain) emerged from a study of patients and donors after allogeneic stem cell transplantation. TCRdb reanalysed the RT-PCR reads using MiXCR and keeps one entry per CDR3 protein. The sample shows approximately 410,000 distinct CDR3 sequences, 16% of them seen only once. Trimming left V 2 bases short and J 1 base short, with 11 bases between. Germline values: CDR1 SGHTA, CDR2 FQGTGA. This CDR3 is built from 15 residues. This clonotype was obtained from a human donor who was either an allogeneic HSCT recipient or a stem cell or donor lymphocyte infusion donor (not recorded which). It is not recorded whose cells these are; they may come from a transplant donor. The material sequenced was blood, either unsorted or a sorted T cell fraction (not recorded which). V is TRBV7-3 and J is TRBJ1-1; D might be TRBD1 (5 bases). CDR3 DNA sequence: TGTGCCAGCAGCTTAGGGGCCGGGGCGAACACTGAAGCTTTCTTT. Translating gives CASSLGAGANTEAFF.